Sequencing of this T cell receptor (beta chain) was carried out in a study of PD-1 blockade in classical Hodgkin lymphoma. Regarding the study as a whole: Patients newly diagnosed and complete responders had comparable baseline diversity. CD4+ TCR diversity, unlike CD8+, climbed significantly by C4D1.

Some clones are missing from TCRdb's copy, which holds only in-frame ones; the method was immunoSEQ multiplex PCR. This table has some 48,000 clones, over 70% appearing once. About this clone: Its antigen is unknown.

Time point in this sample: cycle 4 day 1 (C4D1), after five to seven weeks of nivolumab. Brentuximab vedotin exposure varied, and every patient relapsed after autologous stem cell transplantation. This CDR3 has 16 residues. The germline gives CDR1 MNHEY, CDR2 SVGAGI. V lost 2 bases to trimming and J lost 2 bases, with 12 bases between them. The specimen comprised peripheral blood mononuclear cells (PBMCs), sampled before the fourth cycle of nivolumab. The V and J genes are TRBV6-5 and TRBJ2-2, with D uncertain. This TCR derives from a human donor with classical Hodgkin lymphoma. CDR3 nucleotides: TGTGCCAGCAGTTACGGCTCAGGTCTTAACACCGGGGAGCTGTTTTTT. This sequence encodes CASSYGSGLNTGELFF.